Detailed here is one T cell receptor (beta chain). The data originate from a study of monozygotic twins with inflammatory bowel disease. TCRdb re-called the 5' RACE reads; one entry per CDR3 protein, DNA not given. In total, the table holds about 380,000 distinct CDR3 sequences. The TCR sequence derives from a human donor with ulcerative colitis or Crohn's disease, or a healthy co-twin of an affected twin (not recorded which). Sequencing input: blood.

The CDR3 region is CAWSGPRTNEKLFF. The chain combines TRBV30 with TRBJ1-4. CDR3 length equals 14 residues. The V gene's germline CDR1 is GTSNPN and CDR2 SVGIG (reference sequence).